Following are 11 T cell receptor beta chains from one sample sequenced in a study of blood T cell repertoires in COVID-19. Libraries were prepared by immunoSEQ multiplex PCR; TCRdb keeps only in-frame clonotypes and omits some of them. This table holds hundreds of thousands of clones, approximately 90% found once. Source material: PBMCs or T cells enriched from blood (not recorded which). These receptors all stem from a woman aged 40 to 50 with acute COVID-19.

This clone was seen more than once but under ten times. The CDR3 region is CATSRNVLAGGFNEQFF. CDR3 coding DNA: TGTGCCACCAGCAGAAACGTACTAGCGGGAGGGTTTAATGAGCAGTTCTTC. This chain connects TRBV15 to TRBJ2-1, with 13 bases fitting TRBD2. This CDR3 spans 17 amino acids. In germline, CDR1 is LNHNV, CDR2 YYDKDF (reference sequence). Trimming at V came to 2 bases and at J to 7 bases, leaving 8 bases not matched to a gene.

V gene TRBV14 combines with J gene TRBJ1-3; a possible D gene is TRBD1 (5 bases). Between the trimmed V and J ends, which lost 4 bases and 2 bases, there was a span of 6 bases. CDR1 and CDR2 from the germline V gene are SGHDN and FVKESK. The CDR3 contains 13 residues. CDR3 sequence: CASSPGAGNTIYF. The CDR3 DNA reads TGTGCCAGCAGCCCGGGGGCTGGAAACACCATATATTTT.

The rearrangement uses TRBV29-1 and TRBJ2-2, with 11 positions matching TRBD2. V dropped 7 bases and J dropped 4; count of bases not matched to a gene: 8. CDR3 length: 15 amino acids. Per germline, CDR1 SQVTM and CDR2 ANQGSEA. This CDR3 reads CSATSGIWGTGELFF. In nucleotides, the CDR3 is TGCAGCGCGACTAGCGGGATTTGGGGCACCGGGGAGCTGTTTTTT.

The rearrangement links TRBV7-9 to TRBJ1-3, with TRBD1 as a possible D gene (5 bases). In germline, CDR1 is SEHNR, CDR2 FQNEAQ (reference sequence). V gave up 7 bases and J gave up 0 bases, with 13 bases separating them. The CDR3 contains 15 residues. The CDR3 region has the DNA TGTGCCAGCATCGACCGGGGGGACTCTGGAAACACCATATATTTT. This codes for CASIDRGDSGNTIYF.

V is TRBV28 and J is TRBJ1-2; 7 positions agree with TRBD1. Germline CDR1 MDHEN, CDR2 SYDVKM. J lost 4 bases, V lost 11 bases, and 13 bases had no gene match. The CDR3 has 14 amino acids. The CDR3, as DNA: TGTGCCGGACAAACCGGGGGACAGAGCTATGGCTACACCTTC. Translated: CAGQTGGQSYGYTF.

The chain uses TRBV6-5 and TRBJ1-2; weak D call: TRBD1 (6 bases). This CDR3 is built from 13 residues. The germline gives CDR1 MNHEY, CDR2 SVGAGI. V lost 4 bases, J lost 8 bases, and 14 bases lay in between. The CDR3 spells CASSWSGVGGYTF. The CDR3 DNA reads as TGTGCCAGCAGTTGGTCAGGGGTCGGAGGCTACACCTTC.

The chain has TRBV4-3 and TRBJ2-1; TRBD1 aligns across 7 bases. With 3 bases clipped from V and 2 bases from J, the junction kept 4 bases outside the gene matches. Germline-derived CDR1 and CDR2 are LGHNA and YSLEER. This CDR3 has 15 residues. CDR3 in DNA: TGCGCCAGCAGCCAGTCGGGACAGCCCTACAATGAGCAGTTCTTC. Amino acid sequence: CASSQSGQPYNEQFF.

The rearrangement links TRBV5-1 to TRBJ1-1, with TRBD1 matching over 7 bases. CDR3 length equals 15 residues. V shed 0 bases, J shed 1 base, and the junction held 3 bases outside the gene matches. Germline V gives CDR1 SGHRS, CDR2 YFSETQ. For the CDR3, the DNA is TGCGCCAGCAGCTTGGGACAGGGCTGGAACACTGAAGCTTTCTTT. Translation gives CASSLGQGWNTEAFF.

The chain's CDR3 is CASSQVIGGAIDGYTF. In DNA, the CDR3 is TGCGCCAGCAGCCAAGTGATTGGGGGGGCAATCGATGGCTACACCTTC. The chain employs TRBV4-3 and TRBJ1-2; a possible D gene is TRBD1 (6 bases). Germline values: CDR1 LGHNA, CDR2 YSLEER. The CDR3 is 16 residues long. The V end lost 1 base, the J end lost 6 bases, and 18 bases lay between the germline ends.

This CDR3 reads CASSHSGQGNQPQHF. The CDR3 bases are TGCGCCAGCAGCCACAGTGGACAGGGCAATCAGCCCCAGCATTTT. This rearrangement joins TRBV4-1 to TRBJ1-5; 7 nucleotides align to TRBD1. The V gene end was trimmed by 3 bases and the J gene end by 2 bases; junction bases not matched to a gene: 4. This CDR3 contains 15 residues. Germline V gene sequence: CDR1 MGHRA, CDR2 YSYEKL.

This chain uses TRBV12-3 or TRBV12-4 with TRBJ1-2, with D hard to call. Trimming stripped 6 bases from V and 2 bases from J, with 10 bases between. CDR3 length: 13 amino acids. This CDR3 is CASSRDSNYGYTF. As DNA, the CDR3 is TGTGCCAGCAGCCGCGACTCAAACTATGGCTACACCTTC.